Below are 6 T cell receptor beta chains sequenced from a single sample in a study of T cell repertoires in aging, cancer and after chemotherapy. A mixed TRB-A/B primer pool amplified rearranged TRB by multiplex touch-down PCR. Each CDR3 protein gets one entry after TCRdb re-called the multiplex PCR reads with MiXCR. The table lists under 2,000 distinct CDR3 sequences, around 25% of them singletons, with roughly 70% in the top ten. Peripheral blood genomic DNA, not sorted cells or RNA, was the template. Material for sequencing was blood. The receptors come from a human donor with a solid tumor.

This clonotype has more than one count but fewer than ten. The rearrangement joins TRBV4-3 to TRBJ2-3; 12 bases map to TRBD2. The CDR3 has 16 residues. The V gene end was trimmed by 3 bases and the J gene end by 4 bases; junction bases not matched to a gene: 5. CDR1 LGHNA and CDR2 YSLEER come from the germline V gene. This chain's CDR3 is CASSQELAGGSDTQYF. As DNA, the CDR3 is TGCGCCAGCAGCCAGGAACTAGCGGGGGGATCAGATACGCAGTATTTT.

This clonotype is categorized as medium-sized (0.01 to 0.1%). The chain carries TRBV6-5 and TRBJ1-2, with D possibly TRBD1 on 5 matching bases. The V gene's germline CDR1 is MNHEY and CDR2 SVGAGI. The CDR3 runs 13 residues. Trimming stripped 3 bases from V and 2 bases from J, with 7 bases between. CDR3 DNA: TGTGCCAGCAGTTATACAGGAAACTATGGCTACACCTTC. It yields the protein CASSYTGNYGYTF.

This clonotype has more than one count but fewer than ten. The chain has TRBV20-1 and TRBJ2-3; D is uncertain. This CDR3 is built from 14 residues. Trimming shortened V by 0 bases and J by 4 bases, and 11 bases separated the two germline ends. Germline V gene sequence: CDR1 DFQATT, CDR2 SNEGSKA (reference sequence). The CDR3 bases are TGCAGTGCTAGAGACTCCAGTGGATCAGATACGCAGTATTTT. Translation gives CSARDSSGSDTQYF.

CDR3 in amino acids: CASSEAPPKGSDIQYF. The DNA for the CDR3 is TGTGCCAGCAGTGAAGCACCTCCGAAGGGGTCGGACATTCAGTACTTC. The genes are TRBV25-1 and TRBJ2-4; a weak D match, TRBD1 (5 bases). The V gene's germline CDR1 is MGHDK and CDR2 SYGVNS. The length of the CDR3 is 16 residues. The germline V and J ends were trimmed by 2 bases and 8 bases, with 19 bases remaining between them.

This chain joins TRBV15 and TRBJ2-2; 9 bases match TRBD1. The germline V gene encodes CDR1 LNHNV and CDR2 YYDKDF (reference sequence). The CDR3 consists of 16 residues. The ends lost 3 bases at V and 4 bases at J; junction bases unmatched: 6. The CDR3 loop reads CATSSVTGGLTGELFF. The CDR3 DNA reads TGTGCCACCAGCAGTGTAACAGGGGGCCTCACCGGGGAGCTGTTTTTT.

This clonotype was counted between two and nine times. The CDR3 bases are TGTGCCAGCAGCCTCCGGCGAAGGAGCAATCAGCCCCAGCATTTT. Its protein product is CASSLRRRSNQPQHF. This chain joins TRBV5-6 and TRBJ1-5; unclear D gene. The CDR3 is made up of 15 amino acids. Germline assignment: CDR1 SGHDT and CDR2 YYEEEE. V lost 4 bases and J 1 base, leaving 12 bases between the germline ends.